Each of the 6 T cell receptor beta chains below was sequenced from the same sample in a study of cytomegalovirus exposure and HLA in healthy donors. 13 Jbeta primers and 60 Vbeta primers were used for the PCR. TCRdb keeps only in-frame clones here, not all; method: immunoSEQ multiplex PCR. In the table there are roughly 190,000 clones, around 87% of which are singletons. Material: PBMCs. Source of these receptors: a man aged 25 to 40 in good health and CMV-seronegative.

This clone was seen once. The rearrangement links TRBV5-1 to TRBJ2-5; TRBD2 agrees at 12 bases. V lost 2 bases, J lost 3 bases, and 2 bases stayed unmatched. This CDR3 spans 15 amino acids. Germline loops: CDR1 SGHRS, CDR2 YFSETQ. The CDR3 loop is CASSFSSGREETQYF. The DNA for the CDR3 is TGCGCCAGCAGCTTTTCTAGCGGGAGGGAAGAGACCCAGTACTTC.

This sequence joins TRBV30 and TRBJ1-5; unclear D gene. The germline CDR1 and CDR2 sequences are GTSNPN and SVGIG (reference sequence). This CDR3 comprises 16 residues. The V end was cut by 2 bases, the J end by 0 bases, with 14 bases between. The CDR3 sequence is CAWSKKSGNSNQPQHF. CDR3 nucleotide sequence: TGTGCCTGGAGTAAAAAATCGGGGAATAGCAATCAGCCCCAGCATTTT.

The rearrangement links TRBV7-9 to TRBJ2-5, with a weak D call TRBD1 (5 bases). The CDR3 covers 15 residues. The V gene's germline CDR1 is SEHNR and CDR2 FQNEAQ (reference sequence). Trimming cost V 6 bases and J 5 bases, with 19 bases left between them. CDR3 nucleotides: TGTGCCAGCAGTCTTAGAACAGGCGAGCAGGAGACCCAGTACTTC. This codes for CASSLRTGEQETQYF.

This clone was seen a single time. The chain combines TRBV7-8 with TRBJ1-3; D remains unclear. This CDR3 has 12 amino acids. V shed 3 bases and J shed 3 bases, with 3 bases lying between them. The germline CDR1 and CDR2 sequences are SGHVS and FQNEAQ. The CDR3 region is CASSFNGNTIYF. In DNA, the CDR3 is TGTGCCAGCAGCTTTAATGGAAACACCATATATTTT.

CDR3 sequence reads: CSVTKAGGPYTGSNTQYF. In nucleotides, the CDR3 is TGCAGCGTTACAAAAGCGGGGGGGCCTTATACGGGATCAAATACGCAGTATTTT. The chain recombines TRBV29-1 with TRBJ2-3, with 10 bases identical to TRBD2. The CDR3 length is 18 residues. CDR1 is SQVTM, CDR2 ANQGSEA, per germline. V shed 5 bases and J 7 bases; nucleotides not matched to a gene: 21.

This clone has more than one count but fewer than ten. The chain employs TRBV28 and TRBJ2-4; unclear D gene. V gave up 6 bases and J gave up 15 bases, with 18 bases separating them. The CDR3 consists of 12 residues. Germline CDR1 MDHEN, CDR2 SYDVKM. CDR3 in DNA: TGTGCCAGCAGCTCCCCTGACTCGCGTCCGTACTTC. It translates to CASSSPDSRPYF.